The 18 T cell receptor beta chains listed next were all sequenced from one sample in a study of radiotherapy plus CTLA-4 blockade in lung cancer. The repertoire was sequenced with immunoSEQ multiplex PCR; TCRdb's copy has only in-frame clones and lacks some. The sample lists some 45,000 clones, around 69% occurring once. Sequencing used peripheral blood, obtained from a patient treated with radiotherapy plus ipilimumab. Receptor source: a human donor with non-small cell lung cancer who had stable disease on radiotherapy plus ipilimumab.

This chain joins TRBV6-6 and TRBJ1-1; D uncertain. Germline CDR1 MNHNY, CDR2 SVGAGI (reference sequence). The CDR3 is made up of 14 amino acids. The germline V and J ends were trimmed by 6 bases and 0 bases, with 11 bases remaining between them. Here the CDR3 DNA reads TGTGCCAGCAGCAGCCTGGGTATGAACACTGAAGCTTTCTTT. Its protein product is CASSSLGMNTEAFF.

This chain connects TRBV2 to TRBJ1-4, with no clear D. This CDR3 is 15 amino acids long. The germline V gene has CDR1 SNHLY and CDR2 FYNNEI. V was clipped by 0 bases and J by 7 bases, with 12 bases between them. The CDR3 sequence is CASSEALRRIEKLFF. The CDR3 nucleotides are TGTGCCAGCAGTGAAGCGCTTCGTCGGATTGAAAAACTGTTTTTT. Variable domain in full (rest from reference TRBV2 and TRBJ1-4): EPEVTQTPSHQVTQMGQEVILRCVPISNHLYFYWYRQILGQKVEFLVSFYNNEISEKSEIFDDQFSVERPDGSNFTLKIRSTKLEDSAMYFCASSEALRRIEKLFFGSGTQLSVL.

The rearrangement links TRBV2 to TRBJ2-3; the D is unclear. V lost 1 base to trimming and J lost 6 bases, with 14 bases between them. CDR1 is SNHLY, CDR2 FYNNEI, per germline. CDR3 length equals 15 residues. As DNA, the CDR3 is TGTGCCAGCAGTGAAGACCTCCCGCAAAGGGATACGCAGTATTTT. Residues: CASSEDLPQRDTQYF.

The V gene is TRBV7-2, the J gene TRBJ1-2; D is unclear. CDR3 size: 12 residues. Deletions cut 5 bases from V and 6 bases from J, with 10 bases between. The germline gives CDR1 SGHTA, CDR2 FQGNSA. CDR3 amino acids: CASSPIGNGYTF. The DNA of the CDR3 is TGTGCCAGCAGCCCCATCGGAAATGGCTACACCTTC. The full variable domain, in which reference TRBV7-2 and TRBJ1-2 provide the parts outside the CDR3, is GAGVSQSPSNKVTEKGKDVELRCDPISGHTALYWYRQSLGQGLEFLIYFQGNSAPDKSGLPSDRFSAERTGGSVSTLTIQRTQQEDSAVYLCASSPIGNGYTFGSGTRLTVV.

The V and J genes are TRBV9 and TRBJ1-2; TRBD1 aligns across 10 bases. Trimming removed 1 base from V and 9 bases from J; junction bases left unmatched: 6. This CDR3 comprises 14 residues. The germline V gene encodes CDR1 SGDLS and CDR2 YYNGEE. Written as DNA, the CDR3 is TGTGCCAGCAGCGTATGGGGGACAGGGGACAGCTACACCTTC. This gives the protein CASSVWGTGDSYTF.

This chain joins TRBV22-1 and TRBJ2-6. TRBV22-1 constitutes a pseudogene. The CDR3 sequence is 18 residues long. The CDR3 DNA sequence: TGTCCTGGGAGGAGTGCCGGAAACGAACAAAGTCGGGCCAACGTCCTGACTTTC. Its protein is CPGRSAGNEQSRANVLTF.

There are a few counts of this clone. V gene TRBV10-2 combines with J gene TRBJ1-6; D is uncertain. Germline V gene sequence: CDR1 WSHSY, CDR2 SAAADI. Trimming took 3 bases from V and 7 from J, leaving 13 bases between them. The CDR3 runs 15 residues. CDR3 sequence: CASSDIGFGNSPLHF. The CDR3 DNA sequence: TGCGCCAGCAGTGATATCGGGTTCGGGAATTCACCCCTCCACTTT.

CDR3: CASGPPGVLSKSQYF. The CDR3 DNA sequence: TGTGCTAGTGGCCCCCCAGGGGTCCTTAGTAAGTCGCAGTACTTC. The chain combines TRBV12-5 with TRBJ2-7, with D perhaps TRBD1 (6 bases). Trimming removed 6 bases from V and 9 bases from J, with 24 bases in between. CDR1 and CDR2 (germline): LGHNT, FRNRAP. The CDR3 length is 15 residues.

CDR3 DNA: TGCGCCAGCAGCTTGGAACTAGCGGGGGGACCCCGGAATGAGCAGTTCTTC. Translating gives CASSLELAGGPRNEQFF. The V and J genes are TRBV5-1 and TRBJ2-1; TRBD2 matches 12 bases. Germline CDR1 and CDR2: SGHRS and YFSETQ. With V trimmed by 0 bases and J by 7 bases, 8 bases remained unmatched. This CDR3 comprises 17 residues.

This clone was counted many times. The sample contains more than one DNA sequence encoding this CDR3. The chain employs TRBV19 and TRBJ1-6, with no clear D. Trimming removed 5 bases from V and 9 bases from J, with 8 bases in between. The CDR3 totals 12 residues. Germline V gene lookup returns CDR1 LNHDA and CDR2 SQIVND (reference sequence). CDR3 loop: CASSWLGSPLHF. DNA for the CDR3: TGTGCCAGTAGTTGGTTAGGTTCACCCCTCCACTTT.

This chain uses TRBV5-1 with TRBJ2-4; D tentatively fits TRBD1 or TRBD2 (6 bases each). Germline CDR1 and CDR2: SGHRS and YFSETQ. V was trimmed by 0 bases and J by 1 base, leaving 17 bases between them. This CDR3 region has 18 residues. This CDR3 reads CASSLEVMGAGAKNIQYF. CDR3 nucleotide sequence: TGCGCCAGCAGCTTGGAAGTCATGGGGGCGGGGGCCAAAAACATTCAGTACTTC.

The chain employs TRBV4-1 and TRBJ1-3; D is unresolved. The ends were cut back, 1 base at V and 0 bases at J, with 13 bases in the middle. The CDR3 totals 17 residues. Germline loops: CDR1 MGHRA, CDR2 YSYEKL. The CDR3 reads CASSQGLGSSSGNTIYF. The CDR3 DNA reads as TGCGCCAGCAGCCAAGGTTTGGGTTCCAGCTCTGGAAACACCATATATTTT.

The gene calls are TRBV29-1 and TRBJ2-1, with D hard to call. CDR3 size: 12 residues. The germline V gene encodes CDR1 SQVTM and CDR2 ANQGSEA. V was clipped by 2 bases and J by 12 bases, with 14 bases between them. The CDR3 region has the DNA TGCAGCGTTGAACGGGCACCGGCTGGGCAGTTCTTC. Translating gives CSVERAPAGQFF.

The gene calls are TRBV6-5 and TRBJ1-3; no firm D call. Germline assignment: CDR1 MNHEY and CDR2 SVGAGI. The CDR3 has 12 residues. V lost 5 bases and J lost 6, with 8 bases in between. CDR3 amino acids: CASSELLNTIYF. The DNA of the CDR3 is TGTGCCAGCAGTGAACTCTTAAACACCATATATTTT.

The chain uses TRBV6-1 and TRBJ1-2, with D possibly TRBD1 on 6 matching bases. Looked up from germline, CDR1 is MNHNS and CDR2 is SASEGT. Trimming stripped 6 bases from V and 1 base from J, with 9 bases between. This CDR3 region has 13 residues. The CDR3 sequence is CASSPGHNYGYTF. CDR3 coding DNA: TGTGCCAGCAGCCCGGGACATAACTATGGCTACACCTTC.

The chain is built from TRBV11-1 and TRBJ1-1; no clear D. The CDR3 runs 12 residues. Trimming pared 6 bases from V and 0 bases from J, leaving 5 bases between. Germline values: CDR1 SGHAT, CDR2 FQDESV (reference sequence). The CDR3 coding sequence is TGTGCCAGCAGTGTGGTGAACACTGAAGCTTTCTTT. Translating it yields CASSVVNTEAFF.

V gene TRBV9 combines with J gene TRBJ2-1, with D unresolved. Germline V gives CDR1 SGDLS, CDR2 YYNGEE. This CDR3 region has 12 residues. The germline V and J ends were trimmed by 4 bases and 12 bases, with 14 bases remaining between them. The CDR3 DNA sequence: TGTGCCAGCAGCTCCTCGTCCCCAGGGCAGTTCTTC. Protein sequence: CASSSSSPGQFF.

The chain has TRBV12-5 and TRBJ2-7, with 7 bases aligning to TRBD2. The V gene's germline CDR1 is LGHNT and CDR2 FRNRAP. The CDR3 runs to 18 residues. V gave up 0 bases and J gave up 3 bases; unmatched junction bases: 14. The CDR3 sequence: CASGLVPFTAGDYYEQYF. The DNA of the CDR3 is TGTGCTAGTGGTTTGGTACCCTTTACCGCGGGGGATTACTACGAGCAGTACTTC. The full variable domain, rest sourced from reference TRBV12-5 and TRBJ2-7, is DARVTQTPRHKVTEMGQEVTMRCQPILGHNTVFWYRQTMMQGLELLAYFRNRAPLDDSGMPKDRFSAEMPDATLATLKIQPSEPRDSAVYFCASGLVPFTAGDYYEQYFGPGTRLTVT.